Listed here are 23 T cell receptor beta chains from one sample, sequenced in a study of T cell responses to AZD1222 COVID-19 vaccine. Profiling relied on immunoSEQ multiplex PCR, and the TCRdb table lists in-frame clones only, not all of them. The sample lists under 200,000 clones, 90% occurring once. This specimen was peripheral blood, taken on day 0 of AZD1222 vaccination. The receptors derive from an adult in good health.

The chain joins TRBV18 to TRBJ1-3, with D possibly being TRBD1 (6 bases). V was clipped by 3 bases and J by 4 bases, with 13 bases between them. The CDR3 is 15 residues long. Germline V gene data show CDR1 as KGHSH and CDR2 as LQKENI. CDR3 DNA sequence: TGTGCCAGCTCACCTAGGGGGAATCAAGGAAACACCATATATTTT. It translates to CASSPRGNQGNTIYF.

This rearrangement joins TRBV9 to TRBJ2-1; D call uncertain. The V gene lost 0 bases and the J gene lost 5 bases, with 9 bases spanning the gap. This CDR3 contains 14 residues. Germline lookup yields CDR1 SGDLS and CDR2 YYNGEE. The CDR3 bases are TGTGCCAGCAGCGTAGGGATCCCCGACAATGAGCAGTTCTTC. Protein sequence: CASSVGIPDNEQFF.

The chain uses TRBV28 and TRBJ2-7; perhaps TRBD1 as D (5 bases). Germline CDR1 and CDR2: MDHEN and SYDVKM. The V gene lost 3 bases and the J gene lost 1 base, with 7 bases spanning the gap. This CDR3 contains 13 residues. The CDR3 DNA follows: TGTGCCAGCAGTTTGGGGCGGTCCTACGAGCAGTACTTC. Encoded protein: CASSLGRSYEQYF.

This chain uses TRBV30 with TRBJ1-1, with a possible D match to TRBD1 (6 bases). In germline, CDR1 is GTSNPN, CDR2 SVGIG (reference sequence). This CDR3 is 15 amino acids long. V was pared by 2 bases and J by 13 bases, with 26 bases between. In nucleotides, the CDR3 is TGTGCCTGGAGTCTGACTAGGGGGGGCGGATCTAGTGTTTTCTTT. It yields the protein CAWSLTRGGGSSVFF.

This clone was recorded only once. The chain employs TRBV2 and TRBJ1-1; the match to TRBD1 covers 9 bases. Trimming at V came to 8 bases and at J to 3 bases, leaving 7 bases not matched to a gene. The CDR3 loop spans 14 amino acids. Germline-derived CDR1 and CDR2 are SNHLY and FYNNEI. The CDR3 sequence: CASFDRGRHTEAFF. Written as DNA, the CDR3 is TGTGCCAGCTTTGACAGGGGGAGGCACACTGAAGCTTTCTTT.

Remarks on this clone: The sample carries other DNA sequences with the same CDR3. The CDR3 spells CATSRDRGTNSPLHF. In nucleotides, the CDR3 is TGTGCCACCAGCAGAGACAGGGGCACTAATTCACCCCTCCACTTT. This chain joins TRBV15 and TRBJ1-6; a possible D gene is TRBD1 (6 bases). Germline CDR1 and CDR2: LNHNV and YYDKDF (reference sequence). V dropped 0 bases and J dropped 6 bases, with 9 bases sitting between them. This CDR3 has 15 residues.

This sequence joins TRBV7-3 and TRBJ2-1; D possibly corresponds to TRBD1 (6 bases). The CDR3 sequence is 13 residues long. Deletions cut 5 bases from V and 4 bases from J, with 9 bases between. Germline assignment: CDR1 SGHTA and CDR2 FQGTGA. CDR3 nucleotides: TGTGCCAGCAGCCAAGGGGGTTACAATGAGCAGTTCTTC. Its translation: CASSQGGYNEQFF.

The rearrangement joins TRBV6-1 to TRBJ2-7; 8 nucleotides align to TRBD2. V gave up 3 bases and J gave up 1 base; unmatched junction bases: 5. The CDR3 covers 15 residues. CDR1 is MNHNS, CDR2 SASEGT, per germline. This CDR3 is CASSESGGQSYEQYF. The CDR3 region has the DNA TGTGCCAGCAGTGAGAGCGGGGGCCAGTCCTACGAGCAGTACTTC.

In this sample, this clone turned up once. CDR3 coding DNA: TGTGCCAGCAGCTTGTCAGGGTCGCGCAATCAGCCCCAGCATTTT. This translates into CASSLSGSRNQPQHF. The gene calls are TRBV5-8 and TRBJ1-5, with D maybe TRBD1 (5 bases). This CDR3 contains 15 residues. Germline V gene sequence: CDR1 SGHTS, CDR2 YDEGEE. V lost 1 base and J lost 2, with 10 bases in between.

The chain couples TRBV7-8 to TRBJ2-3; D is ambiguous. The germline V and J ends were trimmed by 2 bases and 0 bases, with 15 bases remaining between them. Germline CDR1 reads SGHVS; CDR2 reads FQNEAQ. The CDR3 extends over 17 amino acids. The CDR3 bases are TGTGCCAGCAGCTTACCCCCGGACCACCCCAGCACAGATACGCAGTATTTT. As protein: CASSLPPDHPSTDTQYF.

The rearrangement uses TRBV18 and TRBJ1-2; D remains ambiguous. Trimming removed 6 bases at V and 4 bases at J, with 12 bases between. The CDR3 runs 13 residues. Per germline, CDR1 KGHSH and CDR2 LQKENI. CDR3 residues: CASSPQDPYGYTF. In nucleotides, the CDR3 is TGTGCCAGCTCTCCCCAGGACCCCTATGGCTACACCTTC.

The chain is built from TRBV18 and TRBJ1-1; 10 nucleotides line up with TRBD1. The CDR3 loop spans 17 amino acids. Losses at the gene ends were 4 bases for V and 4 bases for J; bases not matched to a gene: 12. The germline gives CDR1 KGHSH, CDR2 LQKENI. CDR3 bases: TGTGCCAGCTCACGGGGGTCGGTGACAGGGGGCATCACTGAAGCTTTCTTT. Residues: CASSRGSVTGGITEAFF.

The V call is TRBV5-1, the J call TRBJ1-5; D gene ambiguous. CDR3 length: 13 residues. Germline CDR1 reads SGHRS; CDR2 reads YFSETQ. V was pared by 0 bases and J by 4 bases, with 5 bases between. CDR3 nucleotides: TGCGCCAGCAGCTTGGAACGGAATCAGCCCCAGCATTTT. Its translation is CASSLERNQPQHF. Together with reference TRBV5-1 and TRBJ1-5, the CDR3 gives the full variable domain: KAGVTQTPRYLIKTRGQQVTLSCSPISGHRSVSWYQQTPGQGLQFLFEYFSETQRNKGNFPGRFSGRQFSNSRSEMNVSTLELGDSALYLCASSLERNQPQHFGDGTRLSIL.

The chain combines TRBV30 with TRBJ1-3; the D gene is possibly TRBD1 (5 bases). Trimming stripped 2 bases from V and 2 bases from J, with 10 bases between. This CDR3 comprises 14 residues. Looked up from germline, CDR1 is GTSNPN and CDR2 is SVGIG (reference sequence). The CDR3, as DNA: TGTGCCTGGAGTATGGGGCAACCTGGAAACACCATATATTTT. It codes for CAWSMGQPGNTIYF.

CDR3 sequence: CASSDDRGISNQPQHF. CDR3 in DNA: TGTGCCAGTAGTGACGACAGGGGAATTAGCAATCAGCCCCAGCATTTT. The chain uses TRBV19 and TRBJ1-5; 8 positions match TRBD1. This CDR3 is 16 amino acids long. Looked up from germline, CDR1 is LNHDA and CDR2 is SQIVND (reference sequence). With 5 bases clipped from V and 0 bases from J, the junction kept 6 bases outside the gene matches.

This rearrangement joins TRBV7-9 to TRBJ2-7, with TRBD1 matching over 10 bases. The CDR3 contains 13 residues. CDR1 and CDR2 from the germline V gene are SEHNR and FQNEAQ (reference sequence). V lost 11 bases to trimming and J lost 2 bases; unmatched junction nucleotides: 6. CDR3 loop: CAGGTGAAYEQYF. The CDR3 region has the DNA TGTGCCGGCGGGACAGGGGCAGCCTACGAGCAGTACTTC.

This chain links TRBV25-1 with TRBJ1-2; D uncertain. CDR1 is MGHDK, CDR2 SYGVNS, per germline. The CDR3 totals 12 residues. With 6 bases removed from V and 3 bases from J, the gap between germline ends came to 8 bases. CDR3 nucleotide sequence: TGTGCCAGCAGAGGAGGATACTATGGCTACACCTTC. Translated: CASRGGYYGYTF.

The chain joins TRBV5-1 to TRBJ1-3; 8 bases match TRBD1. The CDR3 contains 14 residues. From germline, CDR1 is SGHRS and CDR2 YFSETQ. After removal of 4 bases from V and 4 bases from J, the junction contained 4 bases not matched to a gene. Written as DNA, the CDR3 is TGCGCCAGCAGCCGGACAGGGCCCGGAAACACCATATATTTT. It yields the protein CASSRTGPGNTIYF.

V is TRBV19 and J is TRBJ1-2; 9 bases are a match to TRBD1. The V gene's germline CDR1 is LNHDA and CDR2 SQIVND (reference sequence). This CDR3 has 15 residues. The junction had 8 bases not matched to a gene; V was cut back by 7 bases and J by 2 bases. The DNA for the CDR3 is TGTGCCAGTAATCCCAACAGGGGGCGGAACTATGGCTACACCTTC. Its translation is CASNPNRGRNYGYTF.

The rearrangement uses TRBV28 and TRBJ1-5; D remains unclear. The V gene lost 8 bases and the J gene lost 3 bases, with 14 bases spanning the gap. Germline V CDR1 and CDR2: MDHEN, SYDVKM. The CDR3 runs 14 residues. In DNA form, the CDR3 reads TGTGCCAGCCGCTCAACCCCCGACAATCAGCCCCAGCATTTT. This encodes CASRSTPDNQPQHF.

The chain recombines TRBV19 with TRBJ1-6; D is unresolved. The CDR3 runs 14 residues. Germline lookup yields CDR1 LNHDA and CDR2 SQIVND (reference sequence). The germline V and J ends were trimmed by 3 bases and 4 bases, with 7 bases remaining between them. In DNA, the CDR3 is TGTGCCAGTAGTATGAGTCGTTATAATTCACCCCTCCACTTT. This sequence encodes CASSMSRYNSPLHF.

The gene calls are TRBV2 and TRBJ1-5; D ambiguous. The CDR3 runs to 14 residues. The germline CDR1 and CDR2 sequences are SNHLY and FYNNEI. V dropped 4 bases and J dropped 0 bases, with 7 bases sitting between them. The CDR3 region is CASSARNSNQPQHF. The CDR3 DNA follows: TGTGCCAGCAGTGCTCGGAATAGCAATCAGCCCCAGCATTTT.

This chain links TRBV21-1 with TRBJ1-1. TRBV21-1 is flagged as a pseudogene. The CDR3 length is 16 residues. CDR3 in DNA: TGTGCCAGCAGCAAAAGAGGTCGGGGTCAACACACTGAAGCTTTCTTT. It is translated as CASSKRGRGQHTEAFF.